These 21 T cell receptor beta chains were sequenced from one sample in a study of response to subunit inactivated influenza vaccine listed by TCRdb under 2018. The method was RT-PCR. Data came from an Illumina HiSeq 2500. TCRdb reworked the public reads: Q25 trimming with fastp, MiXCR clone assembly, productive beta chains retained. Each CDR3 protein appears once, grouped with its most common genes and DNA. Recorded for this sample are 550,000 to 600,000 distinct CDR3 sequences; approximately 10% of them occurred a single time. The top ten constitute more than 8.5% of the sample. The sample was PBMCs from blood, taken on the day of vaccination. These TCRs come from a man in his fifties or sixties who received an inactivated influenza vaccine. Donor details come from another sample of the same person, matched by shared clones.

The chain links TRBV18 to TRBJ1-2, with a possible D match to TRBD1 (5 bases). V lost 5 bases and J 4 bases, leaving 14 bases between the germline ends. Per the germline V gene, CDR1 is KGHSH and CDR2 is LQKENI. The CDR3 is made up of 14 amino acids. The CDR3: CASSKQEELYGYTF. For the CDR3, the DNA is TGTGCCAGCTCAAAACAGGAGGAGCTCTATGGCTACACCTTC.

The chain is built from TRBV7-2 and TRBJ2-4, with a possible D match to TRBD2 (5 bases). Germline CDR1 reads SGHTA; CDR2 reads FQGNSA. This CDR3 has 14 amino acids. Trimming removed 5 bases at V and 8 bases at J, with 16 bases between. CDR3 amino acids: CASSPQPSRDIQYF. In DNA form, the CDR3 reads TGTGCCAGCAGCCCACAGCCCTCGAGGGACATTCAGTACTTC.

This clonotype showed up just a few times. CDR3 nucleotides: TGCAGTGCTAGGCGGACAGGTTTTAATTCACCCCTCCACTTT. Protein product: CSARRTGFNSPLHF. This chain uses TRBV20-1 with TRBJ1-6, with TRBD1 matching 7 bases. V gave up 3 bases and J gave up 6 bases; unmatched junction bases: 5. The CDR3 is 14 amino acids. CDR1 is DFQATT, CDR2 SNEGSKA, per germline (reference sequence).

In this sample, this clonotype turned up a few times. The V gene is TRBV7-9, the J gene TRBJ2-1; no clear D. The CDR3 covers 14 residues. The V end was cut by 5 bases, the J end by 7 bases, with 15 bases between. The V gene's germline CDR1 is SEHNR and CDR2 FQNEAQ (reference sequence). The CDR3 sequence is CASSAGWAQNEQFF. CDR3 in DNA: TGTGCCAGCAGCGCAGGTTGGGCACAAAATGAGCAGTTCTTC.

In this sample, this clonotype turned up many times. The chain uses TRBV6-1 and TRBJ2-7, with D perhaps TRBD1 (6 bases). The germline V gene has CDR1 MNHNS and CDR2 SASEGT. Trimming left V 6 bases short and J 2 bases short, with 14 bases between. The CDR3 sequence is 14 residues long. Written as DNA, the CDR3 is TGTGCCAGCAGCCCCTTAGGGACAACCTACGAGCAGTACTTC. It is translated as CASSPLGTTYEQYF.

The rearrangement uses TRBV4-3 and TRBJ1-1; no reliable D call. The CDR3 has 14 amino acids. V gave up 0 bases and J gave up 2 bases, with 7 bases separating them. Germline CDR1 and CDR2: LGHNA and YSLEER. The CDR3 region is CASSQDRINTEAFF. The CDR3 DNA is TGCGCCAGCAGCCAAGATCGCATAAACACTGAAGCTTTCTTT.

The table lists this clonotype with many counts. This chain links TRBV28 with TRBJ2-5; TRBD1 matches at 7 bases. Germline CDR1 MDHEN, CDR2 SYDVKM. The V and J ends lost 6 bases and 1 base, in that order; junction bases with no gene match: 8. The CDR3 runs to 15 residues. CDR3 sequence reads: CASREIRDSQETQYF. The CDR3 DNA follows: TGTGCCAGCAGAGAAATCCGGGACAGCCAAGAGACCCAGTACTTC. Full variable domain (remainder filled in from reference TRBV28 and TRBJ2-5): DVKVTQSSRYLVKRTGEKVFLECVQDMDHENMFWYRQDPGLGLRLIYFSYDVKMKEKGDIPEGYSVSREKKERFSLILESASTNQTSMYLCASREIRDSQETQYFGPGTRLLVL.

The table lists this clonotype with a few counts. The V and J genes are TRBV11-1 and TRBJ2-1; 9 positions match TRBD2. Trimming at V came to 4 bases and at J to 8 bases, leaving 9 bases not matched to a gene. CDR1 is SGHAT, CDR2 FQDESV, per germline (reference sequence). There are 15 residues in the CDR3. DNA of the CDR3: TGTGCCAGCAGCTCCCGGAGCGGGAGGCGAGATGAGCAGTTCTTC. Translated: CASSSRSGRRDEQFF.

The chain carries TRBV5-1 and TRBJ1-5; TRBD1 is a possible D gene (6 bases). The CDR3 runs 15 residues. Germline loops: CDR1 SGHRS, CDR2 YFSETQ. The germline V and J ends were trimmed by 6 bases and 4 bases, with 17 bases remaining between them. The CDR3 DNA follows: TGCGCCAGCACGTTACAGGACAGAGTTAATCAGCCCCAGCATTTT. Translated, it gives CASTLQDRVNQPQHF.

This clonotype was recorded many times. This sequence joins TRBV12-3 or TRBV12-4 and TRBJ1-2; 7 positions match TRBD1. J lost 8 bases, V lost 3 bases, and 12 bases had no gene match. The CDR3 is 15 amino acids. CDR3 coding DNA: TGTGCCAGCAGTTTTTCCCATGGACAGGCGGAGGGCTACACCTTC. Translation: CASSFSHGQAEGYTF.

This clonotype was observed many times. The chain has TRBV12-3 or TRBV12-4 and TRBJ2-2, with a possible D match to TRBD1 (5 bases). This CDR3 spans 14 amino acids. Trimming cost V 6 bases and J 6 bases, with 14 bases left between them. Written as DNA, the CDR3 is TGTGCCAGCAGGAACCCCAAAGGGGCCGGGGAGCTGTTTTTT. This encodes CASRNPKGAGELFF.

This clonotype occurred a few times. This chain uses TRBV7-8 with TRBJ2-3, with D perhaps matching TRBD1 or TRBD2 (5 bases each). This CDR3 comprises 14 residues. Germline V lookup: CDR1 SGHVS, CDR2 FQNEAQ. V lost 3 bases and J 4 bases, leaving 11 bases between the germline ends. In DNA, the CDR3 is TGTGCCAGCAGCTTTGTTTTGGGGGCAGATACGCAGTATTTT. Amino acid sequence: CASSFVLGADTQYF.

This clonotype was counted only a few times. The chain recombines TRBV20-1 with TRBJ2-7, with TRBD2 matching over 14 bases. The CDR3 extends over 15 amino acids. Germline values: CDR1 DFQATT, CDR2 SNEGSKA (reference sequence). Germline trimming cut 5 bases from V and 3 bases from J; bases unmatched to any gene: 6. CDR3 sequence: CSAPGLAGEGYEQYF. DNA of the CDR3: TGCAGTGCTCCGGGACTAGCGGGAGAAGGCTACGAGCAGTACTTC.

In its sample, this clonotype was seen a few times. The rearrangement links TRBV18 to TRBJ2-5; either TRBD1 or TRBD2 may fit D (5 bases each). CDR1 is KGHSH and CDR2 is LQKENI in the germline V gene. This CDR3 spans 14 amino acids. Trimming stripped 5 bases from V and 4 bases from J, with 14 bases between. CDR3 nucleotide sequence: TGTGCCAGCTCAATGGGACGGCAAGTAGAGACCCAGTACTTC. Protein sequence: CASSMGRQVETQYF.

There are many counts of this clonotype. This sequence joins TRBV28 and TRBJ2-5; D may be TRBD2 (6 bases). V was clipped by 5 bases and J by 1 base, with 14 bases between them. From germline, CDR1 is MDHEN and CDR2 SYDVKM. The CDR3 contains 15 residues. The CDR3 reads CASSLAGRLQETQYF. As DNA, the CDR3 is TGTGCCAGCAGTCTGGCGGGGCGGCTCCAAGAGACCCAGTACTTC.

This clonotype was counted only a few times. The rearrangement uses TRBV5-6 and TRBJ2-3; 7 bases line up with TRBD2. Trimming removed 3 bases from V and 6 bases from J; junction bases left unmatched: 7. Germline CDR1 SGHDT, CDR2 YYEEEE. CDR3 length: 14 residues. This CDR3 reads CASSSRSGADTQYF. CDR3 in DNA: TGTGCCAGCAGCTCCCGGAGCGGGGCTGATACGCAGTATTTT.

The table lists this clonotype with a count of one. The rearrangement links TRBV18 to TRBJ2-1; maybe TRBD2 (6 bases). Germline V gives CDR1 KGHSH, CDR2 LQKENI. V gave up 2 bases and J gave up 7 bases, with 12 bases separating them. The CDR3 runs to 14 residues. In nucleotides, the CDR3 is TGTGCCAGCTCACCATTAGCGGTGCCGAATGAGCAGTTCTTC. This gives the protein CASSPLAVPNEQFF.

This clonotype was detected only a few times. The gene calls are TRBV11-3 and TRBJ2-1; weak D call: TRBD2 (6 bases). Trimming took 3 bases from V and 1 from J, leaving 13 bases between them. CDR3 length: 16 residues. Germline V lookup: CDR1 SGHNT, CDR2 YENEEA. CDR3: CASSLRGDASYNEQFF. DNA of the CDR3: TGTGCCAGCAGCTTGCGCGGGGACGCGTCCTACAATGAGCAGTTCTTC.

The rearrangement joins TRBV20-1 to TRBJ2-7, with D unresolved. The CDR3 is 9 residues long. Trimming took 6 bases from V and 6 from J, leaving 6 bases between them. Germline-derived CDR1 and CDR2 are DFQATT and SNEGSKA (reference sequence). Here the CDR3 reads CSAQFEQYF. The CDR3 nucleotides are TGCAGTGCCCAGTTCGAGCAGTACTTC.

This clonotype was detected a few times. The chain is built from TRBV20-1 and TRBJ2-7; 8 bases are a match to TRBD1. The CDR3 extends over 12 amino acids. V lost 5 bases and J lost 4; bases outside the gene matches: 4. From germline, CDR1 is DFQATT and CDR2 SNEGSKA (reference sequence). The CDR3 DNA follows: TGCAGTGCTCATGGACAGGGTTACGAGCAGTACTTC. This codes for CSAHGQGYEQYF.

This clonotype was counted at least ten times. CDR3 residues: CATSDPSGRGLATDTQYF. The CDR3 DNA sequence: TGTGCCACCAGTGACCCCTCAGGCAGGGGGCTCGCAACAGATACGCAGTATTTT. The genes are TRBV24-1 and TRBJ2-3; the match to TRBD1 covers 8 bases. Losses at the gene ends were 4 bases for V and 3 bases for J; bases not matched to a gene: 14. CDR3 length equals 18 residues. Germline-derived CDR1 and CDR2 are KGHDR and SFDVKD.